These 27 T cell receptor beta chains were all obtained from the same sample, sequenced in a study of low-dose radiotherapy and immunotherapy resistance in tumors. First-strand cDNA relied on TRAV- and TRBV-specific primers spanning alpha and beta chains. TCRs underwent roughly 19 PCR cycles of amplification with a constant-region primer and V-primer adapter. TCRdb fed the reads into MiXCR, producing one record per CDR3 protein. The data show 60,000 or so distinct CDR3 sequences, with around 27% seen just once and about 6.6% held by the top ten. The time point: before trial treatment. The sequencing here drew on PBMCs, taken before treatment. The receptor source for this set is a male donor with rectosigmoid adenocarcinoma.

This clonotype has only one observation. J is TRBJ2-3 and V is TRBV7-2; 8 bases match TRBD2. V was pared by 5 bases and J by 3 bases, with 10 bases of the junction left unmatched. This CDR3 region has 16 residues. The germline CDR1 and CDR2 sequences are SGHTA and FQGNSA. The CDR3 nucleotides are TGTGCCAGCAGCCTGGGCGGGGCTAGCGGGACAGATACGCAGTATTTT. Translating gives CASSLGGASGTDTQYF.

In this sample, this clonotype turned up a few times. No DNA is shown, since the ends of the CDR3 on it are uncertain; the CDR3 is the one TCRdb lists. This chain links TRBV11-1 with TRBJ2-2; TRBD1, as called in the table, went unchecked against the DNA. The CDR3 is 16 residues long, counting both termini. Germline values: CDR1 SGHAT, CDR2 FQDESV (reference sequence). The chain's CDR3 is CASSPRDSFTGELFFF.

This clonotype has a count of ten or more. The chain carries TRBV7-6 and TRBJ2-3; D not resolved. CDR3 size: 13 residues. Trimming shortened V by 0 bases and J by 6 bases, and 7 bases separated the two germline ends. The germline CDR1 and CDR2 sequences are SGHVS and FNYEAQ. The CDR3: CASSLARLDTQYF. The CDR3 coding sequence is TGTGCCAGCAGCTTAGCTCGGCTCGATACGCAGTATTTT.

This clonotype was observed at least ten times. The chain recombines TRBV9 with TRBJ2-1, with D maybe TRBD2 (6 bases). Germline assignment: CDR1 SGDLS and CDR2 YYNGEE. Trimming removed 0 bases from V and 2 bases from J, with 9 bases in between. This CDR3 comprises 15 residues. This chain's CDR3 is CASSVGGDPYNEQFF. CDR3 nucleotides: TGTGCCAGCAGCGTAGGCGGGGACCCCTACAATGAGCAGTTCTTC.

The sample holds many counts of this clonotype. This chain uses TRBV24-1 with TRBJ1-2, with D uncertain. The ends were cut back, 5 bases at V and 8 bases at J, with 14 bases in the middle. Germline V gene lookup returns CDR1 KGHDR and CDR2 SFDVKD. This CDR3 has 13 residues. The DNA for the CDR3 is TGTGCCACCAGTGCCGACGGCTTAGAGGGCTACACCTTC. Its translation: CATSADGLEGYTF.

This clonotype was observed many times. The CDR3 DNA sequence: TGTGCCAGCAGCCCGGATGGGTTCTGGCAAGAGACCCAGTACTTC. Amino acid sequence: CASSPDGFWQETQYF. This chain connects TRBV7-9 to TRBJ2-5; no definite D call. Trimming cost V 5 bases and J 2 bases, with 15 bases left between them. Germline-derived CDR1 and CDR2 are SEHNR and FQNEAQ (reference sequence). The CDR3 has 15 residues.

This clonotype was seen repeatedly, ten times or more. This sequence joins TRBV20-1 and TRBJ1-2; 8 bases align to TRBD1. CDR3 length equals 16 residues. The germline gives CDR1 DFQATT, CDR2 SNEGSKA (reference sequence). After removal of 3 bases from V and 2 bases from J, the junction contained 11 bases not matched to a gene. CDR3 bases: TGCAGTGCTAGTCAGACAGGGGATGGCGGAAACTATGGCTACACCTTC. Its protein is CSASQTGDGGNYGYTF.

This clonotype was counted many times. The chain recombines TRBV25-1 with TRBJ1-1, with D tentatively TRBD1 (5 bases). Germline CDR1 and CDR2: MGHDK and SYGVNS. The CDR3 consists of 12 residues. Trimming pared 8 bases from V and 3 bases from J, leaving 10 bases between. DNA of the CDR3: TGTGCCAGCCGGGGGACCTACACTGAAGCTTTCTTT. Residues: CASRGTYTEAFF. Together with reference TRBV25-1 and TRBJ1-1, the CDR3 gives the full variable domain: EADIYQTPRYLVIGTGKKITLECSQTMGHDKMYWYQQDPGMELHLIHYSYGVNSTEKGDLSSESTVSRIRTEHFPLTLESARPSHTSQYLCASRGTYTEAFFGQGTRLTVV.

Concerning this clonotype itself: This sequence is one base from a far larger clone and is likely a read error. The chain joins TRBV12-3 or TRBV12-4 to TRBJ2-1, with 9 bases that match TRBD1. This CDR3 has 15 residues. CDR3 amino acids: CASSRGQGNYNGQFF. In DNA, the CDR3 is TGTGCCAGCAGTAGAGGACAGGGGAACTACAATGGGCAGTTCTTC.

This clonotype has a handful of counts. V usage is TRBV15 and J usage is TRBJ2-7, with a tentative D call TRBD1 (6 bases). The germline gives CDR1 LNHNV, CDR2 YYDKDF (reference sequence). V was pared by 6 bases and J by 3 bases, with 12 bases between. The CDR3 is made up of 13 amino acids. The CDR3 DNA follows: TGTGCCACCAGGAGGGCAGGGGACTACGAGCAGTACTTC. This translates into CATRRAGDYEQYF.

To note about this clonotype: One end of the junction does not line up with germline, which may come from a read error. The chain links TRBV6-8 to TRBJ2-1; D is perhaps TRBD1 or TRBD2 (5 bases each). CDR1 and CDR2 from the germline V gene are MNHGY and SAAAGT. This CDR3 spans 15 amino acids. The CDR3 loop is CASSLEGSSSYEQFF. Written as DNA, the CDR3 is TGTGCCAGTAGTTTAGAGGGGAGTTCATCCTACGAGCAGTTCTTC.

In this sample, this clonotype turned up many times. The CDR3 nucleotides read TGTGCCAGCGTCGGCAGGGGACAGCCCTACGAGCAGTACTTC. Residues: CASVGRGQPYEQYF. The chain carries TRBV6-2 or TRBV6-3 and TRBJ2-7, with 7 bases fitting TRBD1. CDR3 length equals 14 residues. Germline V gene data show CDR1 as MNHEY and CDR2 as SVGEGT. After removal of 8 bases from V and 2 bases from J, the junction contained 9 bases not matched to a gene.

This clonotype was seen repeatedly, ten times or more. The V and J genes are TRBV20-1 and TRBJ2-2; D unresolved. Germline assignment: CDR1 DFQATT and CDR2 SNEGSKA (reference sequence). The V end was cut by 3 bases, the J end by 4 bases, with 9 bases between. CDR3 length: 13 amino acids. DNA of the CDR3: TGCAGTGCTAGCGCAGTTGGCACCGGGGAGCTGTTTTTT. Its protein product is CSASAVGTGELFF.

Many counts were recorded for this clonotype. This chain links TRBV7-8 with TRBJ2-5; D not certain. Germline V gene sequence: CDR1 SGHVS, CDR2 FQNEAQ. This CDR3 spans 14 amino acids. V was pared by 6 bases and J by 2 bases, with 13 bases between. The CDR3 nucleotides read TGTGCCAGCAGTTCCCTCTTGGGACAAGAGACCCAGTACTTC. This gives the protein CASSSLLGQETQYF.

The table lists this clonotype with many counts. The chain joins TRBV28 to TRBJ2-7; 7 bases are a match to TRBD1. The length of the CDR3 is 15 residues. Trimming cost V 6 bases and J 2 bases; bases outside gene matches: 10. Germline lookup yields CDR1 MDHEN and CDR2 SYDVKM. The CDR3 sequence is CASRHEQGNTYEQYF. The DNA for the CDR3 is TGTGCCAGCAGGCATGAACAGGGGAACACCTACGAGCAGTACTTC.

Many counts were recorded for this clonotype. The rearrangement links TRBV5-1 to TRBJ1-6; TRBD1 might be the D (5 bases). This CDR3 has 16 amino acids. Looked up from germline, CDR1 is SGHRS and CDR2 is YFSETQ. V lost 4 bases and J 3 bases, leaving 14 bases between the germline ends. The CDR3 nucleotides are TGCGCCAGCAGCGCCGAGACAGCCAACTATAATTCACCCCTCCACTTT. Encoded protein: CASSAETANYNSPLHF.

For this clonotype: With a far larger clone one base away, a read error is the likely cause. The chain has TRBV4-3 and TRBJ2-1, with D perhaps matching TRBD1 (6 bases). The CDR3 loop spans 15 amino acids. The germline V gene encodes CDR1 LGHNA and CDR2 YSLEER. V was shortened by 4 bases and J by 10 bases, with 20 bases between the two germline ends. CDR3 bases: TGCGCCAGCAGCCGCTCATCAGGGGCGGCCTACGAGCAGTTCTTC. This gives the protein CASSRSSGAAYEQFF.

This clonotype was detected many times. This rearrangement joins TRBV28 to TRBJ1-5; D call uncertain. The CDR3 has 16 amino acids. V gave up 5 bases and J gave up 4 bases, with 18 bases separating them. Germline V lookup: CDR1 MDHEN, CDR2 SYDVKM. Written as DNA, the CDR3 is TGTGCCAGCAGTCCCACCTTGGGGAACTCAAATCAGCCCCAGCATTTT. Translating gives CASSPTLGNSNQPQHF.

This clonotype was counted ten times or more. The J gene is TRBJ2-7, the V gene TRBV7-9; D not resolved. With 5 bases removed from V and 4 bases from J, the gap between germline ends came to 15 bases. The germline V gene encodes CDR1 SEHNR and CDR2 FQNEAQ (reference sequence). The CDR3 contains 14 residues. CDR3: CASSPPARKYEQYF. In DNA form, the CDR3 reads TGTGCCAGCAGCCCCCCCGCTCGCAAATACGAGCAGTACTTC.

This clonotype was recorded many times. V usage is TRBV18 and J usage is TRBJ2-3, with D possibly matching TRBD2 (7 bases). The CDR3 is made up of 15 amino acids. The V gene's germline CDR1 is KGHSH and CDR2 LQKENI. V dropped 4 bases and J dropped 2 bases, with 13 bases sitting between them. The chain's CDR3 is CASSRGGADTDTQYF. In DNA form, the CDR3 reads TGTGCCAGCTCACGTGGGGGGGCTGACACAGATACGCAGTATTTT.

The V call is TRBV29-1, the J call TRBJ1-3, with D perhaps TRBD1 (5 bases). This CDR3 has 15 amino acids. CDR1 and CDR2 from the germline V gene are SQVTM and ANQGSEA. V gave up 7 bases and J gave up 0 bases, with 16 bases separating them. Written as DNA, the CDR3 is TGCAGCGCCGCGCCCCAGGGAATCTCTGGAAACACCATATATTTT. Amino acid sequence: CSAAPQGISGNTIYF.

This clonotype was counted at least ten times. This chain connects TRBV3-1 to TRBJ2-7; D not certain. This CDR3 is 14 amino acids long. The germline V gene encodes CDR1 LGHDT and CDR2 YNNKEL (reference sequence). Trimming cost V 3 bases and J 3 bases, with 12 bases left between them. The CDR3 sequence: CASSHTDRDYEQYF. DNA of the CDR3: TGTGCCAGCAGCCACACGGATAGGGACTACGAGCAGTACTTC.

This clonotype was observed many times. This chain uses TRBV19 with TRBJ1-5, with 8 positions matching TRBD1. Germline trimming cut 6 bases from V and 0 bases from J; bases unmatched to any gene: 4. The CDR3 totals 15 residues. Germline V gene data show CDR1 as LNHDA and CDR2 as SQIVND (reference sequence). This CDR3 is CASRDRAYSNQPQHF. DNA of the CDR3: TGTGCCAGTAGGGACAGGGCTTATAGCAATCAGCCCCAGCATTTT.

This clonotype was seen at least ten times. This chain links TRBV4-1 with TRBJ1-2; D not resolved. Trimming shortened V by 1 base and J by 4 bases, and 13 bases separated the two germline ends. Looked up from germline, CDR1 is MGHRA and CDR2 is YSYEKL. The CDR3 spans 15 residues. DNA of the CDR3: TGCGCCAGCAGCCAAGCCCCCGGTATGACCTATGGCTACACCTTC. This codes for CASSQAPGMTYGYTF.

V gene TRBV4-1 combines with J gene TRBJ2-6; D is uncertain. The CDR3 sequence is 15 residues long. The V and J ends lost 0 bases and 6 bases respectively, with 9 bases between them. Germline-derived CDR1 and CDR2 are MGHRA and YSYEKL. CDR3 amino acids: CASSQETRVANVLTF. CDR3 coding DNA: TGCGCCAGCAGCCAAGAAACACGAGTGGCCAACGTCCTGACTTTC.

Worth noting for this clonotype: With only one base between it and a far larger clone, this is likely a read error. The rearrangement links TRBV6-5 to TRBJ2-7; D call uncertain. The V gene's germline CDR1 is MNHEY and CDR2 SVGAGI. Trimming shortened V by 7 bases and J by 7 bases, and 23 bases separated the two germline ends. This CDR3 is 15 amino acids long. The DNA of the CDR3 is TGTGCCAGCACCCAAGCCCTCCGTACTCGGAATGAGCAGTACTTC. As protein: CASTQALRTRNEQYF.

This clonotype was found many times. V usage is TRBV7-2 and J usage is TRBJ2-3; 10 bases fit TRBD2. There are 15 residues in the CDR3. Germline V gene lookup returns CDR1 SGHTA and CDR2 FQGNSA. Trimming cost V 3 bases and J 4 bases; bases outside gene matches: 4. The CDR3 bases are TGTGCCAGCAGCTTCCCTAGCGGGGGTGCAGATACGCAGTATTTT. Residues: CASSFPSGGADTQYF.